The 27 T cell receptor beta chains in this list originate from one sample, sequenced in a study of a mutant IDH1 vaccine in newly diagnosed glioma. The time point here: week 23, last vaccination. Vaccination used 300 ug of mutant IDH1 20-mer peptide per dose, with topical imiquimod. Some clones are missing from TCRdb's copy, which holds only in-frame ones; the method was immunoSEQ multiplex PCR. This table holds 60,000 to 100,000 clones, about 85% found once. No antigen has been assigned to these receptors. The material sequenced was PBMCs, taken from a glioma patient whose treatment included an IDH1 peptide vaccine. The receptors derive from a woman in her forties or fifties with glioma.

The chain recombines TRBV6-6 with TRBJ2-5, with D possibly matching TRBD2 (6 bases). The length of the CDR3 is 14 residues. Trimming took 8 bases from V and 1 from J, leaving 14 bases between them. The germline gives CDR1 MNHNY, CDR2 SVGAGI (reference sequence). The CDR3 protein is CASRRAGRQETQYF. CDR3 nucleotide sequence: TGTGCCAGCCGGAGGGCGGGTCGCCAAGAGACCCAGTACTTC.

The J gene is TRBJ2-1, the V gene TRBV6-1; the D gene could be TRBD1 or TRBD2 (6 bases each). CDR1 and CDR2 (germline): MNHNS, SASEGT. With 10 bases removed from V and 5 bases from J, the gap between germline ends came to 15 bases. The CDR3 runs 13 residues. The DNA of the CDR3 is TGTGCCATCCGCGAGGGGGGCAACAATGAGCAGTTCTTC. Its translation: CAIREGGNNEQFF.

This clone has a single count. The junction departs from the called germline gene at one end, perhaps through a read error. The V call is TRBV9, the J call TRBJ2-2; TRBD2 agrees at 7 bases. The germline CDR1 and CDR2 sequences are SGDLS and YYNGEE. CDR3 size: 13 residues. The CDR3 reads CASVASETAGAVF. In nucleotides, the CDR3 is TGTGCCAGCGTAGCCTCGGAGACTGCGGGAGCTGTTTTT.

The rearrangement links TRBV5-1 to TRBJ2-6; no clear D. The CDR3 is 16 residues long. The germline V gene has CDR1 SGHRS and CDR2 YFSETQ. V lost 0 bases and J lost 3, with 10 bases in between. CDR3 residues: CASSLAGTFGANVLTF. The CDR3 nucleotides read TGCGCCAGCAGCTTGGCAGGCACGTTTGGGGCCAACGTCCTGACTTTC. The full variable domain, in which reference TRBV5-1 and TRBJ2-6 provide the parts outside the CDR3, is KAGVTQTPRYLIKTRGQQVTLSCSPISGHRSVSWYQQTPGQGLQFLFEYFSETQRNKGNFPGRFSGRQFSNSRSEMNVSTLELGDSALYLCASSLAGTFGANVLTFGAGSRLTVL.

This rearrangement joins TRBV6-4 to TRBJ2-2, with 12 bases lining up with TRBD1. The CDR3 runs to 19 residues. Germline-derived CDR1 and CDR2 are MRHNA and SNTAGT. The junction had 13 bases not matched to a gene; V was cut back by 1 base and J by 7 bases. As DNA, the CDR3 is TGTGCCAGCAGTGACTGGGTTAGGGGACAGGGGGCCGTAAACGGGGAGCTGTTTTTT. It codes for CASSDWVRGQGAVNGELFF.

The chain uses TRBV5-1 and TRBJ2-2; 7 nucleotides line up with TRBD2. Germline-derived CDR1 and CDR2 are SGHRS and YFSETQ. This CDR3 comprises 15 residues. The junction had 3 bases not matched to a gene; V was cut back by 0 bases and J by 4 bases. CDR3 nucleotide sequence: TGCGCCAGCAGCTTGGGTCGCGGGAGCACCGGGGAGCTGTTTTTT. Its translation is CASSLGRGSTGELFF. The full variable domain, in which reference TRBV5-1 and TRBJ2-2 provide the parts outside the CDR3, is KAGVTQTPRYLIKTRGQQVTLSCSPISGHRSVSWYQQTPGQGLQFLFEYFSETQRNKGNFPGRFSGRQFSNSRSEMNVSTLELGDSALYLCASSLGRGSTGELFFGEGSRLTVL.

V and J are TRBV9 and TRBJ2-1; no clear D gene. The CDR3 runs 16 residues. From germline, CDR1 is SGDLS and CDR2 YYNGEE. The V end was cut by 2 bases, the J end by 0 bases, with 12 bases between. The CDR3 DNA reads TGTGCCAGCAGCGTGAGCCGGGTGAGCTCCTACAATGAGCAGTTCTTC. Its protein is CASSVSRVSSYNEQFF.

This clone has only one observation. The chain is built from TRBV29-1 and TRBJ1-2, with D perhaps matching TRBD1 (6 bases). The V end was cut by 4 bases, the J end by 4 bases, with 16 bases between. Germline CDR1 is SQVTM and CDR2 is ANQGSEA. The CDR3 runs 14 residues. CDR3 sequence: CSVAIGGELYGYTF. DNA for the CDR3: TGCAGCGTTGCAATTGGGGGCGAGCTCTATGGCTACACCTTC.

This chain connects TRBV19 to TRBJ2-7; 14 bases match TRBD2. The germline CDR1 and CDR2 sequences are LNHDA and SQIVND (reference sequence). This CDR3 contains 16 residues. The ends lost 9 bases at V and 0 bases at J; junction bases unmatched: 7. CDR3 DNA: TGTGCCAGCGGGACTAGCGGGAGTAGGAGCTCCTACGAGCAGTACTTC. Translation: CASGTSGSRSSYEQYF.

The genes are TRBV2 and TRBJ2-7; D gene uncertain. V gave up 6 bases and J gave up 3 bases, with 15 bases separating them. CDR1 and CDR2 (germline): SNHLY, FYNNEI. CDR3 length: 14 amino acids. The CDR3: CASRPVLPLYEQYF. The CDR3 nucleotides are TGTGCCAGCAGGCCTGTACTACCTCTCTACGAGCAGTACTTC.

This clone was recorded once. CDR3 nucleotides: TGTGCCAGCAGCTCCCCTTGGGAGGGGGCGAACACCGGGGAGCTGTTTTTT. This translates into CASSSPWEGANTGELFF. J is TRBJ2-2 and V is TRBV11-2; the D gene is possibly TRBD2 (7 bases). V lost 4 bases and J 0 bases, leaving 15 bases between the germline ends. The length of the CDR3 is 17 residues. Per the germline V gene, CDR1 is SGHAT and CDR2 is FQNNGV.

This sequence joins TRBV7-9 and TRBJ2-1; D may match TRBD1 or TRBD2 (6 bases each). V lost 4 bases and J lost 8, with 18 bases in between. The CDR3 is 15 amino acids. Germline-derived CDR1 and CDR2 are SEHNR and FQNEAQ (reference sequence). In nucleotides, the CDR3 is TGTGCCAGCAGCTCGCTTGATCGGGGGCTTTATGAGCAGTTCTTC. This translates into CASSSLDRGLYEQFF.

As DNA, the CDR3 is TGTGCCAGTAGTAGTAGCGGTAGCACAGATACGCAGTATTTT. This sequence encodes CASSSSGSTDTQYF. The gene calls are TRBV19 and TRBJ2-3, with a possible D match to TRBD2 (6 bases). V lost 4 bases and J 0 bases, leaving 8 bases between the germline ends. Per germline, CDR1 LNHDA and CDR2 SQIVND (reference sequence). This CDR3 has 14 amino acids.

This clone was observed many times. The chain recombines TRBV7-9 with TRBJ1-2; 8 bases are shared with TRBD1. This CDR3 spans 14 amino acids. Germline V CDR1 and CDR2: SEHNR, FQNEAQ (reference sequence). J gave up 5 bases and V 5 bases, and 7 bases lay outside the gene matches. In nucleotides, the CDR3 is TGTGCCAGCAGCATCGGACAGGGCGTGTATGGCTACACCTTC. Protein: CASSIGQGVYGYTF.

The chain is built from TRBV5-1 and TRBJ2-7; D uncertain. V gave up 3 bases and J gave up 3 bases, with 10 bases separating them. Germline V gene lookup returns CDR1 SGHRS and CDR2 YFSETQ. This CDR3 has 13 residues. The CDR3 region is CASSWDLNYEQYF. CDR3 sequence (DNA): TGCGCCAGCAGCTGGGATCTTAACTACGAGCAGTACTTC. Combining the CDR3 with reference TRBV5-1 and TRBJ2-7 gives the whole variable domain KAGVTQTPRYLIKTRGQQVTLSCSPISGHRSVSWYQQTPGQGLQFLFEYFSETQRNKGNFPGRFSGRQFSNSRSEMNVSTLELGDSALYLCASSWDLNYEQYFGPGTRLTVT.

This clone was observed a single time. CDR3 amino acids: CASSVGSGRSYGYTF. The CDR3 nucleotides read TGTGCCAGCAGCGTAGGGAGTGGCCGGAGCTATGGCTACACCTTC. V is TRBV9 and J is TRBJ1-2; D is unresolved. Trimming shortened V by 0 bases and J by 4 bases, and 13 bases separated the two germline ends. This CDR3 has 15 residues. CDR1 is SGDLS, CDR2 YYNGEE, per germline. The variable domain in full, with the rest retrieved from reference TRBV9 and TRBJ1-2, is DSGVTQTPKHLITATGQRVTLRCSPRSGDLSVYWYQQSLDQGLQFLIQYYNGEERAKGNILERFSAQQFPDLHSELNLSSLELGDSALYFCASSVGSGRSYGYTFGSGTRLTVV.

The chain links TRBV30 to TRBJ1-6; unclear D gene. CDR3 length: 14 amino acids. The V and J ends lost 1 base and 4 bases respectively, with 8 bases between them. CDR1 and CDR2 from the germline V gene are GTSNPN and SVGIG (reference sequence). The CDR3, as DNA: TGTGCCTGGAGTGACGGCAGTTATAATTCACCCCTCCACTTT. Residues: CAWSDGSYNSPLHF.

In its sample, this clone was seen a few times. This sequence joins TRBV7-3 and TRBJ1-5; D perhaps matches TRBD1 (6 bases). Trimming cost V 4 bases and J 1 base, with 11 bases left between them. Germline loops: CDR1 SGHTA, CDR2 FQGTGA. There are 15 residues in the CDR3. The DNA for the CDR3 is TGTGCCAGCAGCTCGCAGGGGCCAAGCAATCAGCCCCAGCATTTT. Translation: CASSSQGPSNQPQHF.

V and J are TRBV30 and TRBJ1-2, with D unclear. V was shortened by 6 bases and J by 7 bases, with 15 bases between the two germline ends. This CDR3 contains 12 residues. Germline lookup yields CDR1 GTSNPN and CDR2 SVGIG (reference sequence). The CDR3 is CACHGPSGGYTF. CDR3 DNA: TGTGCCTGTCATGGGCCGTCCGGTGGCTACACCTTC. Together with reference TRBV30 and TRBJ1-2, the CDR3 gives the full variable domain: SQTIHQWPATLVQPVGSPLSLECTVEGTSNPNLYWYRQAAGRGLQLLFYSVGIGQISSEVPQNLSASRPQDRQFILSSKKLLLSDSGFYLCACHGPSGGYTFGSGTRLTVV.

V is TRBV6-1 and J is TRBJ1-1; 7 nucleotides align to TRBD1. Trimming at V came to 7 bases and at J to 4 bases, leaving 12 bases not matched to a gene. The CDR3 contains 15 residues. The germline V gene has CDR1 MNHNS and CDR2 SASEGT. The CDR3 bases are TGTGCCAGCAACCGACAGGGTTGGGGTGGCACTGAAGCTTTCTTT. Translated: CASNRQGWGGTEAFF.

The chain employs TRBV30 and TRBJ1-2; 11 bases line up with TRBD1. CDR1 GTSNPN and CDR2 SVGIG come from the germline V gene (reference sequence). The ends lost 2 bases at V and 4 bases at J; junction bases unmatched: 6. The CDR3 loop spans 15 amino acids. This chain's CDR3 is CAWSTWDRGIYGYTF. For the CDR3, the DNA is TGTGCCTGGAGTACCTGGGACAGGGGGATCTATGGCTACACCTTC.

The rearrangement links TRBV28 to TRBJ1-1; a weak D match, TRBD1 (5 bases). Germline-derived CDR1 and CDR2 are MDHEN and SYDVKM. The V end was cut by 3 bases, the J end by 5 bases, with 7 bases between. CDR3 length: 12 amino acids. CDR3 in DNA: TGTGCCAGCAGTTTCCCAGGGACTGAAGCTTTCTTT. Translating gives CASSFPGTEAFF. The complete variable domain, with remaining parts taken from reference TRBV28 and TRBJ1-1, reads DVKVTQSSRYLVKRTGEKVFLECVQDMDHENMFWYRQDPGLGLRLIYFSYDVKMKEKGDIPEGYSVSREKKERFSLILESASTNQTSMYLCASSFPGTEAFFGQGTRLTVV.

This CDR3 is CASSISGSSYNEQFF. The CDR3 DNA sequence: TGTGCCAGCAGCATTAGCGGGAGCTCCTACAATGAGCAGTTCTTC. The V call is TRBV9, the J call TRBJ2-1; TRBD2 aligns across 9 bases. After removal of 4 bases from V and 0 bases from J, the junction contained 2 bases not matched to a gene. Germline V gene data show CDR1 as SGDLS and CDR2 as YYNGEE. This CDR3 spans 15 amino acids.

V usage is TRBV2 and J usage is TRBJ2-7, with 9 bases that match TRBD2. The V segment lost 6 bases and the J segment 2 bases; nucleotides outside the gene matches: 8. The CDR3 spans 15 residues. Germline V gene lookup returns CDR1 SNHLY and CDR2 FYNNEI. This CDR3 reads CASRGGLARTYEQYF. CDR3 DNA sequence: TGTGCCAGCAGGGGGGGACTAGCCCGTACCTACGAGCAGTACTTC.

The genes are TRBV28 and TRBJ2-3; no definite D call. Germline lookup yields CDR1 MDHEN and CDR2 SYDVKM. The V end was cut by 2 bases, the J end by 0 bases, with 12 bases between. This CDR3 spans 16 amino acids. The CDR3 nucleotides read TGTGCCAGCAGTTTAGGGCCGGAGTTGAGCACAGATACGCAGTATTTT. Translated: CASSLGPELSTDTQYF.

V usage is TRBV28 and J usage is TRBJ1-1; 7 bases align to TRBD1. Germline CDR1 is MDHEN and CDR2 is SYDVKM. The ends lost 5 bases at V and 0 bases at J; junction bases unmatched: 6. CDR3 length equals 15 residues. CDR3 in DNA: TGTGCCAGCAGTCAGACAGGGCACCTGAACACTGAAGCTTTCTTT. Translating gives CASSQTGHLNTEAFF. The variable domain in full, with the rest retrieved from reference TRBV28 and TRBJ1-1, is DVKVTQSSRYLVKRTGEKVFLECVQDMDHENMFWYRQDPGLGLRLIYFSYDVKMKEKGDIPEGYSVSREKKERFSLILESASTNQTSMYLCASSQTGHLNTEAFFGQGTRLTVV.

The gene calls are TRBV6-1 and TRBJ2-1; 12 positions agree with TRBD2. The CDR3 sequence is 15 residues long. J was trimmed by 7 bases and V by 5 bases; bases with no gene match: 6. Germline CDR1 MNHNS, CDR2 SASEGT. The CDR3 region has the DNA TGTGCCAGCAGTTCCACTAGCGGGAGGTGGAATGAGCAGTTCTTC. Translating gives CASSSTSGRWNEQFF.